The 5 T cell receptor beta chains reported below all come from one sample, sequenced in a study of cytotoxic CD8 clonotypes in ibrutinib-treated CLL. Profiled with immunoSEQ multiplex PCR; TCRdb holds only in-frame clones, not every one. Here the sample spans hundreds of thousands of clones, 70% being singletons. Specimen: PBMCs, collected after 12 months of ibrutinib treatment. These receptors came from a human donor with chronic lymphocytic leukemia.

The chain has TRBV27 and TRBJ2-3, with D tentatively TRBD1 or TRBD2 (5 bases each). This CDR3 is built from 14 residues. Trimming left V 3 bases short and J 2 bases short, with 9 bases between. Germline assignment: CDR1 MNHEY and CDR2 SMNVEV (reference sequence). CDR3 loop: CASSFVGDTDTQYF. DNA for the CDR3: TGTGCCAGCAGTTTCGTGGGGGACACAGATACGCAGTATTTT.

This clone turned up a few times. The chain has TRBV29-1 and TRBJ1-2; no clear D gene. V was cut by 6 bases and J by 3 bases, with 5 bases left in between. The CDR3 has 10 amino acids. Per the germline V gene, CDR1 is SQVTM and CDR2 is ANQGSEA. CDR3 nucleotide sequence: TGCAGCGTCCGGGACTATGGCTACACCTTC. Translation: CSVRDYGYTF.

V usage is TRBV21-1 and J usage is TRBJ1-1; the tabulated D call, TRBD1, remains unverified against the DNA. TRBV21-1 is tagged as a pseudogene. There are 12 residues in the CDR3. The CDR3, as DNA: TGTGCCAGCAGCGACAGGCTCACTGAAGCTTTCTTT. It yields the protein CASSDRLTEAFF.

This clone came up once. The CDR3 DNA reads as TGTGCCAGCAGCGTCTACTCCGGGACTAAAGAGCAGTTCTTC. Encoded protein: CASSVYSGTKEQFF. The gene calls are TRBV5-6 and TRBJ2-1; 7 bases agree with TRBD2. This CDR3 is built from 14 residues. Germline trimming cut 4 bases from V and 10 bases from J; bases unmatched to any gene: 11. Germline CDR1 is SGHDT and CDR2 is YYEEEE.

The sample holds one count of this clone. The CDR3 reads CASSLVGGAGRETQYF. DNA for the CDR3: TGTGCCAGCAGCTTGGTCGGGGGCGCAGGGAGGGAGACCCAGTACTTC. The V gene is TRBV5-5, the J gene TRBJ2-5; D could derive from TRBD1 or TRBD2 (6 bases each). The CDR3 consists of 16 residues. Germline CDR1 reads SGHKS; CDR2 reads YYEKEE (reference sequence). Trimming removed 0 bases from V and 5 bases from J, with 17 bases in between.